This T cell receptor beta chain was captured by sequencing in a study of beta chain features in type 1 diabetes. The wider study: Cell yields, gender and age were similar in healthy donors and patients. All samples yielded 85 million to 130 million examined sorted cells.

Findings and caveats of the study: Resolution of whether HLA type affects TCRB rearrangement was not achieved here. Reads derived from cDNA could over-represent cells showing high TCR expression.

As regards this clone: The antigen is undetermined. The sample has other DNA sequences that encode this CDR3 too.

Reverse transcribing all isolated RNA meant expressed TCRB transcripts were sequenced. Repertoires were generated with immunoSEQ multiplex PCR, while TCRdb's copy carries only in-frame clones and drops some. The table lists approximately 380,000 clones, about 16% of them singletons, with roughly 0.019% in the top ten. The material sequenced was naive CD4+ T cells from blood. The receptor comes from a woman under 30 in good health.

CDR3 in amino acids: CAWSVREDQPQHF. For the CDR3, the DNA is TGTGCCTGGAGTGTACGGGAGGACCAGCCCCAGCATTTT. The rearrangement joins TRBV30 to TRBJ1-5; D unclear. The ends were cut back, 0 bases at V and 7 bases at J, with 10 bases in the middle. This CDR3 comprises 13 residues. Germline CDR1 reads GTSNPN; CDR2 reads SVGIG (reference sequence). Together with reference TRBV30 and TRBJ1-5, the CDR3 gives the full variable domain: SQTIHQWPATLVQPVGSPLSLECTVEGTSNPNLYWYRQAAGRGLQLLFYSVGIGQISSEVPQNLSASRPQDRQFILSSKKLLLSDSGFYLCAWSVREDQPQHFGDGTRLSIL.